This T cell receptor (beta chain) stems from a study of molecular identifiers for immune sequencing clone quantification. The use of previously described methods and listed TCR primers produced the bulk TCR libraries. TCRdb analysed the PCR reads with MiXCR anew, one entry per CDR3 protein. The table includes 97,000 or so distinct CDR3 sequences, roughly 24% detected once. Germline V gene data show CDR1 as ENHRY and CDR2 as SYGVKD. V lost 3 bases and J lost 5; bases outside the gene matches: 14. This CDR3 has 17 residues. This clonotype was detected ten times or more. The chain links TRBV10-3 to TRBJ2-7, with TRBD2 identical over 9 bases. Material for sequencing was naive CD8+ T cells from blood, with Jurkat cell RNA spiked in. Noted subset: FACS-sorted CD8+CD4-CCR7+CD45RA+ naive T cells. This sequence was found in a human donor in good health. Some libraries in this study had Jurkat cell RNA spiked in. In DNA, the CDR3 is TGTGCCATCAGTGAATTCGCGACTAGCGGAGATTACGACGAGCAGTACTTC. This translates into CAISEFATSGDYDEQYF.